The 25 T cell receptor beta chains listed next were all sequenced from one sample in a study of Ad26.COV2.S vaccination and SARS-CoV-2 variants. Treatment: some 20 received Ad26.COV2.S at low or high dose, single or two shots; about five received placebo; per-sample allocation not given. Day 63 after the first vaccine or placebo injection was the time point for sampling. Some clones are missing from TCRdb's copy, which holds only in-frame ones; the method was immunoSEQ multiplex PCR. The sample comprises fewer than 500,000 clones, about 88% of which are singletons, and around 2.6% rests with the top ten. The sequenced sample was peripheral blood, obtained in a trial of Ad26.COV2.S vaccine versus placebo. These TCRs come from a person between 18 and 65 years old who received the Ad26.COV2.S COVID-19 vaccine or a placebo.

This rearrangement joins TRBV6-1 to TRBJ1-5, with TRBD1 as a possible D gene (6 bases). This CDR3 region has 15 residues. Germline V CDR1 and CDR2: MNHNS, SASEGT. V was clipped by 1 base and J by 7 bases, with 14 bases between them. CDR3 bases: TGTGCCAGCAGTGAAGTCCGGGGCAGGGGCCAGCCCCAGCATTTT. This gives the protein CASSEVRGRGQPQHF.

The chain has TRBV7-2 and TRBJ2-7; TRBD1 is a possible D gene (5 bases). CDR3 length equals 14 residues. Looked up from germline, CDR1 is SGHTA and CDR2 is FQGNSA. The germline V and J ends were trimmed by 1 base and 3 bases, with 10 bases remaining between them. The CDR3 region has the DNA TGTGCCAGCAGCTTAGGTAGGGGTCACTACGAGCAGTACTTC. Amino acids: CASSLGRGHYEQYF.

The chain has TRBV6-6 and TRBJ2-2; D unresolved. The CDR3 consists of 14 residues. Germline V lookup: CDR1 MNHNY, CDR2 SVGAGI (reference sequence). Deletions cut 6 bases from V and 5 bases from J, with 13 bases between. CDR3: CASRLDGLTGELFF. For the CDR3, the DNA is TGTGCCAGCAGACTGGACGGGCTGACCGGGGAGCTGTTTTTT.

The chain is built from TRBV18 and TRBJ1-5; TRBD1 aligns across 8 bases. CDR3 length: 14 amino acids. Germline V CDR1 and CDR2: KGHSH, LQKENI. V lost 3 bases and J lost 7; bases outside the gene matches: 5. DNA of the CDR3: TGTGCCAGCTCACCGTCACAGGGGGGCCAGCCCCAGCATTTT. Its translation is CASSPSQGGQPQHF. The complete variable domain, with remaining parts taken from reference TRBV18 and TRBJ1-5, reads NAGVMQNPRHLVRRRGQEARLRCSPMKGHSHVYWYRQLPEEGLKFMVYLQKENIIDESGMPKERFSAEFPKEGPSILRIQQVVRGDSAAYFCASSPSQGGQPQHFGDGTRLSIL.

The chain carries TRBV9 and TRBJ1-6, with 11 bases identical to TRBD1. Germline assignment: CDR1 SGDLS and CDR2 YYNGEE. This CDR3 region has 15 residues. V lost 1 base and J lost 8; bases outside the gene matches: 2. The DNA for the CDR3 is TGTGCCAGCAGCGTACGGGGACAGGGGGATTCACCCCTCCACTTT. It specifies CASSVRGQGDSPLHF.

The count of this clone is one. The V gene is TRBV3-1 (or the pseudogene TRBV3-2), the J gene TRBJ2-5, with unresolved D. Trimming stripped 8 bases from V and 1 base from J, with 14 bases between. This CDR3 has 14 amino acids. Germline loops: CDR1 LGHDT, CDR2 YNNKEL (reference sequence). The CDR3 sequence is CASVARLTQETQYF. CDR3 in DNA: TGTGCCAGCGTGGCCCGCCTCACCCAAGAGACCCAGTACTTC.

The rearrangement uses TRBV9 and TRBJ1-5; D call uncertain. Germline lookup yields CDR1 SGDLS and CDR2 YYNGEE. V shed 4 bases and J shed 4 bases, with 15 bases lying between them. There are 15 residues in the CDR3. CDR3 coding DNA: TGTGCCAGCAGCCTGAGCCCCTCTTGGAATCAGCCCCAGCATTTT. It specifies CASSLSPSWNQPQHF.

The CDR3 sequence: CASSPTGGAPFQETQYF. In DNA form, the CDR3 reads TGTGCCAGCAGCCCCACGGGGGGGGCGCCCTTTCAAGAGACCCAGTACTTC. The chain has TRBV7-9 and TRBJ2-5; 8 nucleotides match TRBD2. This CDR3 region has 17 residues. Germline CDR1 reads SEHNR; CDR2 reads FQNEAQ (reference sequence). J was trimmed by 2 bases and V by 5 bases; bases with no gene match: 13.

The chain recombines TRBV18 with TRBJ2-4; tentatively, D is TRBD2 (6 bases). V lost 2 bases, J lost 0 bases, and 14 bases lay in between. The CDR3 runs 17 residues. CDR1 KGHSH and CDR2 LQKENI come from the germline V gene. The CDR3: CASSPSPGDEAKNIQYF. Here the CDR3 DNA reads TGTGCCAGCTCACCAAGCCCGGGAGATGAAGCCAAAAACATTCAGTACTTC.

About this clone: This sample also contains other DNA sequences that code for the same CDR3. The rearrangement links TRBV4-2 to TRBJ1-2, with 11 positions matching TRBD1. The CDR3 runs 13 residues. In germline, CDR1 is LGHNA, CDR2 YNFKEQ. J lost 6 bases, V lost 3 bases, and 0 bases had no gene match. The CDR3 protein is CASSQGQGDGYTF. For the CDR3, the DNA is TGTGCCAGCAGCCAGGGACAGGGGGATGGCTACACCTTC.

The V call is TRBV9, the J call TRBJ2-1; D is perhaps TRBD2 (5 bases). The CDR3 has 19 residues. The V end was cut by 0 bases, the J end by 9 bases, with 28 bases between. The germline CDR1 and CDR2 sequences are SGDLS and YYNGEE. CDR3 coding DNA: TGTGCCAGCAGCGTAGGCGGCGGTCGGCGGGCCCCTCCCAATGGTGAGCAGTTCTTC. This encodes CASSVGGGRRAPPNGEQFF. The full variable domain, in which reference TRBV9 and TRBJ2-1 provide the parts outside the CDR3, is DSGVTQTPKHLITATGQRVTLRCSPRSGDLSVYWYQQSLDQGLQFLIQYYNGEERAKGNILERFSAQQFPDLHSELNLSSLELGDSALYFCASSVGGGRRAPPNGEQFFGPGTRLTVL.

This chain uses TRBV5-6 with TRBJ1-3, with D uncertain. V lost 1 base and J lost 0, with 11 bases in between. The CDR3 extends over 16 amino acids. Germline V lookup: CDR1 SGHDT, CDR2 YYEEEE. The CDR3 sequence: CASSLRGFSSGNTIYF. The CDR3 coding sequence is TGTGCCAGCAGCTTGCGGGGTTTCTCCTCTGGAAACACCATATATTTT.

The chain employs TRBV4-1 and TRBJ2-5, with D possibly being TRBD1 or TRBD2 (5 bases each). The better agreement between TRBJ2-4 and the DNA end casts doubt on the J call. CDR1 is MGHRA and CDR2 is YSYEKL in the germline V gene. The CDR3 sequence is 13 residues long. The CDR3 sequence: CASSPNSGAIQYF. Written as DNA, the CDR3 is TGCGCCAGCAGCCCCAACTCCGGGGCCATTCAGTACTTC.

DNA of the CDR3: TGTGCCAGCAGTTCCATTTACGGGGGCTATGGCTACACCTTC. Residues: CASSSIYGGYGYTF. The chain joins TRBV27 to TRBJ1-2, with D possibly being TRBD1 (5 bases). The germline CDR1 and CDR2 sequences are MNHEY and SMNVEV (reference sequence). V shed 4 bases and J shed 4 bases, with 13 bases lying between them. CDR3 length equals 14 residues.

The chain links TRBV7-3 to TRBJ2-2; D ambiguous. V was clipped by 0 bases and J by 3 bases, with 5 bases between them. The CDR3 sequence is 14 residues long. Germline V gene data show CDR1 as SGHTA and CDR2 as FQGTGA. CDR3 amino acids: CASSLTHHTGELFF. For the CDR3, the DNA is TGTGCCAGCAGCTTAACTCATCACACCGGGGAGCTGTTTTTT.

The CDR3 DNA reads as TGTGCCAGCAGCTGGGTACAGGGGTTTAACACTGAAGCTTTCTTT. Protein: CASSWVQGFNTEAFF. This chain joins TRBV5-4 and TRBJ1-1; 7 bases agree with TRBD1. The V segment lost 3 bases and the J segment 2 bases; nucleotides outside the gene matches: 7. Germline CDR1 SGHNT, CDR2 YYREEE (reference sequence). This CDR3 comprises 15 residues.

CDR3: CASSFTANTGELFF. DNA for the CDR3: TGTGCCAGCAGCTTTACAGCGAACACCGGGGAGCTGTTTTTT. The chain carries TRBV7-2 and TRBJ2-2; D uncertain. Germline V gene data show CDR1 as SGHTA and CDR2 as FQGNSA. This CDR3 spans 14 amino acids. V lost 3 bases to trimming and J lost 0 bases, with 5 bases between them. The full variable domain, with the rest looked up from reference TRBV7-2 and TRBJ2-2, is GAGVSQSPSNKVTEKGKDVELRCDPISGHTALYWYRQSLGQGLEFLIYFQGNSAPDKSGLPSDRFSAERTGGSVSTLTIQRTQQEDSAVYLCASSFTANTGELFFGEGSRLTVL.

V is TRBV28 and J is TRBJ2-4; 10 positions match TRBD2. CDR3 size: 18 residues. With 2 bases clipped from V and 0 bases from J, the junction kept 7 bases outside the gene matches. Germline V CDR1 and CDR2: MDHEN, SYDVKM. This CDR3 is CASSLTGLAEIAKNIQYF. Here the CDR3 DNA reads TGTGCCAGCAGTTTAACCGGACTAGCGGAAATAGCCAAAAACATTCAGTACTTC.

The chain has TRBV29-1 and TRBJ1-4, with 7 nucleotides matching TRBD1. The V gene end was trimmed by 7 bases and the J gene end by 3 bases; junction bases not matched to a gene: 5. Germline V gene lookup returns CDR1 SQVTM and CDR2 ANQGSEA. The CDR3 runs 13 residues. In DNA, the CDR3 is TGCAGCGCCTTCGGACAGGCTAATGAAAAACTGTTTTTT. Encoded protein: CSAFGQANEKLFF.

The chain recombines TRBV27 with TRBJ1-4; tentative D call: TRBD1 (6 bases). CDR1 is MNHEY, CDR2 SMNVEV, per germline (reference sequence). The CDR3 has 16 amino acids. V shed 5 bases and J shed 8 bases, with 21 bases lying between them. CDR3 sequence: CASSETWTAAGEKLFF. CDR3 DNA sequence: TGTGCCAGCAGTGAAACGTGGACAGCAGCGGGGGAAAAACTGTTTTTT.

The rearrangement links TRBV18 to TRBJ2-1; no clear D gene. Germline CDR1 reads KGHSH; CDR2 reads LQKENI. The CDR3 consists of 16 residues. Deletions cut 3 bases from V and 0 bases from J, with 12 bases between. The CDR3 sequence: CASSPYSTNSYNEQFF. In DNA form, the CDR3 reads TGTGCCAGCTCACCCTACTCAACCAACTCCTACAATGAGCAGTTCTTC. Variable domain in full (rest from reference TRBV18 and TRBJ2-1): NAGVMQNPRHLVRRRGQEARLRCSPMKGHSHVYWYRQLPEEGLKFMVYLQKENIIDESGMPKERFSAEFPKEGPSILRIQQVVRGDSAAYFCASSPYSTNSYNEQFFGPGTRLTVL.

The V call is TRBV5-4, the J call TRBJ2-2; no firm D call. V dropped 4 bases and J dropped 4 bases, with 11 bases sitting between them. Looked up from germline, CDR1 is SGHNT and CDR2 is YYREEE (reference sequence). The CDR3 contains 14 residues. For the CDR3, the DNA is TGTGCCAGCAGCCTGGAAGGGTCCACCGGGGAGCTGTTTTTT. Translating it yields CASSLEGSTGELFF. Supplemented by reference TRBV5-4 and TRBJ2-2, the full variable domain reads ETGVTQSPTHLIKTRGQQVTLRCSSQSGHNTVSWYQQALGQGPQFIFQYYREEENGRGNFPPRFSGLQFPNYSSELNVNALELDDSALYLCASSLEGSTGELFFGEGSRLTVL.

The CDR3 is CASSFDRSNYGYTF. The CDR3 bases are TGTGCCAGCAGTTTTGACAGGTCTAACTATGGCTACACCTTC. The chain links TRBV27 to TRBJ1-2, with a possible D match to TRBD1 (6 bases). The V end was cut by 3 bases, the J end by 0 bases, with 8 bases between. Germline V gene data show CDR1 as MNHEY and CDR2 as SMNVEV (reference sequence). The CDR3 is 14 residues long.

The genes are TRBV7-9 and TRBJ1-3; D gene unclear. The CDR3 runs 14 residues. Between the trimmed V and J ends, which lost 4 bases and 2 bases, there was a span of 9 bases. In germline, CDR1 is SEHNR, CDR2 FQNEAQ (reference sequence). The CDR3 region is CASSSSSAGNTIYF. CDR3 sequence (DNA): TGTGCCAGCAGCTCATCTTCGGCTGGAAACACCATATATTTT.

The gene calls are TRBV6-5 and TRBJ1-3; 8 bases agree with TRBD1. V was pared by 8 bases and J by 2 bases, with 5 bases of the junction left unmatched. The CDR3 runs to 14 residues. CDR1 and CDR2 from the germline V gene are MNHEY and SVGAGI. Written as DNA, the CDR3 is TGTGCCAGCGGGCGGACAGGGCCTGGAAACACCATATATTTT. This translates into CASGRTGPGNTIYF.